The clone carrying this T cell receptor beta chain came up once. Its target is unknown. This entry comes from a study of cytomegalovirus exposure and HLA in healthy donors. Broader study findings: The presence/absence work took it that sequencing depth was about the same across donors. Many donors shared some public TCRs, even though most TCR sequences were rare.

V shed 4 bases and J 6 bases; nucleotides not matched to a gene: 5. CDR3 size: 15 residues. Looked up from germline, CDR1 is SGDLS and CDR2 is YYNGEE. A multiplex PCR was run with 60 Vbeta primers and 13 Jbeta primers. Repertoires were generated with immunoSEQ multiplex PCR, while TCRdb's copy carries only in-frame clones and drops some. The sample shows under 200,000 clones, about 80% of them seen only once. The chain couples TRBV9 to TRBJ2-2; 11 bases fit TRBD2. The TCR sequence derives from a man in his fifties or sixties in good health and CMV-seropositive. The sequenced material came from PBMCs. The DNA of the CDR3 is TGTGCCAGCAGCTCTAGCGGGGGGCACGCCGGGGAGCTGTTTTTT. It yields the protein CASSSSGGHAGELFF. Together with reference TRBV9 and TRBJ2-2, the CDR3 gives the full variable domain: DSGVTQTPKHLITATGQRVTLRCSPRSGDLSVYWYQQSLDQGLQFLIQYYNGEERAKGNILERFSAQQFPDLHSELNLSSLELGDSALYFCASSSSGGHAGELFFGEGSRLTVL.